This T cell receptor (beta chain) was captured by sequencing in a study of cytomegalovirus exposure and HLA in healthy donors. Points from the study as a whole: It was 150 to 200 TCR beta chains that were listed as cytomegalovirus-associated. Immune exposure information comprised only CMV serostatus. Differences between HLA loci emerged in a later analysis of TCR association rates, with DRB1 most and HLA-C fewest.

The CDR3 is made up of 14 amino acids. V was pared by 6 bases and J by 3 bases, with 8 bases of the junction left unmatched. Germline CDR1 is MRHNA and CDR2 is SNTAGT. Healthy individuals who donated bone marrow served as the donors. The PCR used 60 Vbeta and 13 Jbeta primers. The assay was immunoSEQ multiplex PCR, and TCRdb's table has in-frame clones only and misses some. The top ten clones hold over 3% of a sample with about 130,000 clones, around 75% of them seen once. As for this clone: No antigen is known for it.

The sequence came from a man aged 35 to 55 in good health and CMV-seronegative. Sequenced: PBMCs. This rearrangement joins TRBV6-4 to TRBJ2-7, with 7 bases identical to TRBD2. The CDR3 nucleotides read TGTGCCAGCAGCCCCTCCGGGGGGATCTACGAGCAGTACTTC. Translating it yields CASSPSGGIYEQYF.